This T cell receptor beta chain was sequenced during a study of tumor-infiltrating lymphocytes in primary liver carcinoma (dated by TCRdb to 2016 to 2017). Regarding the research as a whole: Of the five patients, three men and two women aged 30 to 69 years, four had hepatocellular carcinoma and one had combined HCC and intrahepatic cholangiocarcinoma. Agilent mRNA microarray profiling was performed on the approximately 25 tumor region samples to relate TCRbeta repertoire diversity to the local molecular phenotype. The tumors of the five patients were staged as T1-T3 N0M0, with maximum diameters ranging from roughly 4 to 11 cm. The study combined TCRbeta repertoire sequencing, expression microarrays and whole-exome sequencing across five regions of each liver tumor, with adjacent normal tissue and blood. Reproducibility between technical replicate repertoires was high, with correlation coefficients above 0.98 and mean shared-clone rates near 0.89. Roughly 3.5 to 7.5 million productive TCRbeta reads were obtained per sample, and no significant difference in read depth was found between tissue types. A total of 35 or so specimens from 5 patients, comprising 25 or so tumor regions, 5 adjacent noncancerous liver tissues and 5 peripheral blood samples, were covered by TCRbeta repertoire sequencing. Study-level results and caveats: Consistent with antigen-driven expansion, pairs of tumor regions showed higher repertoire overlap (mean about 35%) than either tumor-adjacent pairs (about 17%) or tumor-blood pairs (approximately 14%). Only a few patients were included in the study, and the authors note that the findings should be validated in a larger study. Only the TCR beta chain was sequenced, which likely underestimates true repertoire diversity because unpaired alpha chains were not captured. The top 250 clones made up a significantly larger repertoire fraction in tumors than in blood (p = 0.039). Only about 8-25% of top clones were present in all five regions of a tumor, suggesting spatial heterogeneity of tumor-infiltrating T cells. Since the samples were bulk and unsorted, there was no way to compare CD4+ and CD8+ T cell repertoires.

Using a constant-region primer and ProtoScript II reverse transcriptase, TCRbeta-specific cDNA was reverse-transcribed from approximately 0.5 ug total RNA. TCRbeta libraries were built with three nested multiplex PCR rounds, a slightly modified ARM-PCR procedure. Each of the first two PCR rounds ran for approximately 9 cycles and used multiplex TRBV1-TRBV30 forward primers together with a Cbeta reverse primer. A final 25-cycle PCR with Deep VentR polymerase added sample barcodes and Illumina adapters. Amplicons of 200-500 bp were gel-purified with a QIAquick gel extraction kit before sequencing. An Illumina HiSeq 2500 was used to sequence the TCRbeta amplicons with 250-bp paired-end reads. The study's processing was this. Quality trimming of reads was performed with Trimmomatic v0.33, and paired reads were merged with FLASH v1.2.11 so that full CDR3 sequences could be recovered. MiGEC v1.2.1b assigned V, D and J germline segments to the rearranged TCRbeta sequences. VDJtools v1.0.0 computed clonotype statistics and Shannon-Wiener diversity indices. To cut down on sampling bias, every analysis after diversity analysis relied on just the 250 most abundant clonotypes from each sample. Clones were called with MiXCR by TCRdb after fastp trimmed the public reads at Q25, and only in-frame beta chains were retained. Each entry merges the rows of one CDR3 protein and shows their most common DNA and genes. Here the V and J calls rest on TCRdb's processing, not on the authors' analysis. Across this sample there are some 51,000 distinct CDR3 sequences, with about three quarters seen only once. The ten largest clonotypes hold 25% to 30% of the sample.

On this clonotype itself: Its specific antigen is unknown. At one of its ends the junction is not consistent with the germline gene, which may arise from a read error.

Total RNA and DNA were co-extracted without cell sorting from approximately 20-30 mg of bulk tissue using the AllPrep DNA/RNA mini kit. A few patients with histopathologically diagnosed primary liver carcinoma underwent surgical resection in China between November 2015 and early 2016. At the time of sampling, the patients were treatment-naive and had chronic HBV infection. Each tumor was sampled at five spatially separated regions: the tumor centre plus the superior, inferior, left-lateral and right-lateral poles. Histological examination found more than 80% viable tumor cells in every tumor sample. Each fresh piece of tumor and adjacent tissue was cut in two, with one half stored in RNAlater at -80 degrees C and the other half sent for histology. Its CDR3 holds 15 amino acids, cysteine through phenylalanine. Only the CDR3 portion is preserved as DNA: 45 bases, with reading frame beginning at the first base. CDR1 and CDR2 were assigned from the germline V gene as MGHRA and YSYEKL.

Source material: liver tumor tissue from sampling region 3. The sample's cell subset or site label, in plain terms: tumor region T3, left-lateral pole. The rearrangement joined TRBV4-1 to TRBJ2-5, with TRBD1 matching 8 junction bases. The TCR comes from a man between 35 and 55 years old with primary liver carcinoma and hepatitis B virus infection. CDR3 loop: CASSLDSGGQETQCF. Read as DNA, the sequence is TGCGCCAGCAGCCTAGATTCAGGGGGCCAAGAGACCCAGTGCTTC.